Listed below are T cell receptor beta chains from one sample, sequenced in a study of blood T cell repertoires in COVID-19. Using immunoSEQ multiplex PCR, the repertoire was profiled, and TCRdb retains in-frame clones only, with some absent. This sample has about 180,000 clones, with approximately 82% found just once. Input material: PBMCs or T cells enriched from blood (not recorded which). Receptors originate from a man aged 60 to 75 who had recovered from COVID-19. Each CDR3 is given with its conserved first and last residue. Each record gives: D gene, V gene, J gene, clone size, CDR3 DNA, CDR3 protein. D genes are given only for firm matches. Only part of the rows carry a size: once, few, many, or a class if the clone is expanded.

d_call: TRBD2
v_call: TRBV2
j_call: TRBJ2-1
clone_size: NA
cdr3_nt: TGTGCCAGCAGTATAAGCGGGGGGATTTACAATGAGCAGTTCTTC
cdr3_aa: CASSISGGIYNEQFF

d_call: TRBD1
v_call: TRBV27
j_call: TRBJ1-5
clone_size: NA
cdr3_nt: TGTGCCAGCAGTCCTGTTTGGGACAGCACCGGCCAGCCCCAGCATTTT
cdr3_aa: CASSPVWDSTGQPQHF

d_call: NA
v_call: TRBV6-5
j_call: TRBJ1-5
clone_size: NA
cdr3_nt: TGTGCCAGCATTAGGGAGTACAATCAGCCCCAGCATTTT
cdr3_aa: CASIREYNQPQHF

d_call: TRBD1
v_call: TRBV2
j_call: TRBJ1-1
clone_size: NA
cdr3_nt: TGTGCCAGCCCCCCCCCTCGGGACAGAGATATGAACACTGAAGCTTTCTTT
cdr3_aa: CASPPPRDRDMNTEAFF

d_call: NA
v_call: TRBV7-8
j_call: TRBJ2-7
clone_size: NA
cdr3_nt: TGTGCCAGCAGCTTTGCGGGGACGTCAGTAAACGAGCAGTACTTC
cdr3_aa: CASSFAGTSVNEQYF

d_call: TRBD1
v_call: TRBV19
j_call: TRBJ2-5
clone_size: NA
cdr3_nt: TGTGCCAGTAACGTTGGACAGGGGAGGAGACCCCAGTACTTC
cdr3_aa: CASNVGQGRRPQYF

d_call: TRBD1
v_call: TRBV13
j_call: TRBJ2-3
clone_size: NA
cdr3_nt: TGTGCCAGCAGCATAGGACAGGGGGCCGTAGATACGCAGTATTTT
cdr3_aa: CASSIGQGAVDTQYF

d_call: NA
v_call: TRBV19
j_call: TRBJ1-1
clone_size: NA
cdr3_nt: TGTGCCAGTAGTATGAGTAGGGGGACTGAAGCTTTCTTT
cdr3_aa: CASSMSRGTEAFF

d_call: NA
v_call: TRBV5-6
j_call: TRBJ2-6
clone_size: NA
cdr3_nt: TGTGCCAGCAGTTCCTACAGGGGAGGAGGGGCCAACGTCCTGACTTTC
cdr3_aa: CASSSYRGGGANVLTF

d_call: NA
v_call: TRBV19
j_call: TRBJ2-5
clone_size: NA
cdr3_nt: TGTGCCAGTAGTAGGGTCGGGGGGCCGGCGGAGACCCAGTACTTC
cdr3_aa: CASSRVGGPAETQYF

d_call: NA
v_call: TRBV5-1
j_call: TRBJ2-7
clone_size: NA
cdr3_nt: TGCGCCAGCAAGGGGCTGGCTGACAGGCACCCTACCTACGAGCAGTACTTC
cdr3_aa: CASKGLADRHPTYEQYF

d_call: NA
v_call: TRBV7-2
j_call: TRBJ1-1
clone_size: NA
cdr3_nt: TGTGCCAGCAGCTCCCCGGGCCTGGGGGCCAACACTGAAGCTTTCTTT
cdr3_aa: CASSSPGLGANTEAFF

d_call: NA
v_call: TRBV5-1
j_call: TRBJ2-2
clone_size: NA
cdr3_nt: TGCGCCAGCAGCTTTATAGCAGTTCCGAACACCGGGGAGCTGTTTTTT
cdr3_aa: CASSFIAVPNTGELFF

d_call: TRBD1
v_call: TRBV30
j_call: TRBJ1-2
clone_size: NA
cdr3_nt: TGTGCCTGGAGTTCTACAGGGGCCGGTTACACCTTC
cdr3_aa: CAWSSTGAGYTF

d_call: NA
v_call: TRBV18
j_call: TRBJ2-7
clone_size: NA
cdr3_nt: TGTGCCAGCTCACTACGGGACAATTCCTACGAGCAGTACTTC
cdr3_aa: CASSLRDNSYEQYF

d_call: TRBD1
v_call: TRBV18
j_call: TRBJ1-6
clone_size: NA
cdr3_nt: TGTGCCAGCTCAACGACAGGGGGCTATAATTCACCCCTCCACTTT
cdr3_aa: CASSTTGGYNSPLHF

d_call: TRBD2
v_call: TRBV5-6
j_call: TRBJ2-3
clone_size: NA
cdr3_nt: TGTGCCAGCAGCTTGATTTCCCCTAGCGGTTACACAGATACGCAGTATTTT
cdr3_aa: CASSLISPSGYTDTQYF

d_call: TRBD2
v_call: TRBV12-5
j_call: TRBJ2-3
clone_size: once
cdr3_nt: TGTGCTAGTGGTCGTAGACTAGCGGGAGTTGTAGATACGCAGTATTTT
cdr3_aa: CASGRRLAGVVDTQYF

d_call: NA
v_call: TRBV28
j_call: TRBJ1-3
clone_size: NA
cdr3_nt: TGTGCCAGCAACAAGGGAGGGGGAAACACCATATATTTT
cdr3_aa: CASNKGGGNTIYF

d_call: TRBD2
v_call: TRBV5-1
j_call: TRBJ2-5
clone_size: NA
cdr3_nt: TGCGCCAGCAGCTTGGGAACTAGCGGAGAGACCCAGTACTTC
cdr3_aa: CASSLGTSGETQYF

d_call: NA
v_call: TRBV9
j_call: TRBJ1-1
clone_size: NA
cdr3_nt: TGTGCCAGCGCCGCGGGGGGGGGCGCGTTTCTAAGTGAAGCTTTCTTT
cdr3_aa: CASAAGGGAFLSEAFF

d_call: TRBD2
v_call: TRBV20-1
j_call: TRBJ2-7
clone_size: NA
cdr3_nt: TGCAGTGCTAGTACCGGGACTAGCGGCGAGCAGTACTTC
cdr3_aa: CSASTGTSGEQYF

d_call: NA
v_call: TRBV7-2
j_call: TRBJ1-2
clone_size: NA
cdr3_nt: TGTGCCAGCAGCTTAGGGGCCTCCTATGGCTACACCTTC
cdr3_aa: CASSLGASYGYTF

d_call: TRBD1
v_call: TRBV3-1/TRBV3-2
j_call: TRBJ1-1
clone_size: NA
cdr3_nt: TGTGCCAGCAGCCAAGGATACAGGGGCCGGAACACTGAAGCTTTCTTT
cdr3_aa: CASSQGYRGRNTEAFF

d_call: TRBD2
v_call: TRBV7-8
j_call: TRBJ2-5
clone_size: NA
cdr3_nt: TGTGCCAGCAGCTCCTCCGGCGGGGGGTACCAAGAGACCCAGTACTTC
cdr3_aa: CASSSSGGGYQETQYF

d_call: TRBD1
v_call: TRBV19
j_call: TRBJ1-5
clone_size: NA
cdr3_nt: TGTGCCAGTAGTGCCCGGGACAGGGGAAGACAGCCCCAGCATTTT
cdr3_aa: CASSARDRGRQPQHF

d_call: NA
v_call: TRBV6-5
j_call: TRBJ1-4
clone_size: NA
cdr3_nt: TGTGCCAGCAGGACACTCCCCGGGGGGGAAAAACTGTTTTTT
cdr3_aa: CASRTLPGGEKLFF

d_call: NA
v_call: TRBV19
j_call: TRBJ1-5
clone_size: NA
cdr3_nt: TGTGCCAGTAGTTCATACCGGGACACCCGGACGTATAGCAATCAGCCCCAGCATTTT
cdr3_aa: CASSSYRDTRTYSNQPQHF

d_call: TRBD2
v_call: TRBV10-2
j_call: TRBJ2-7
clone_size: NA
cdr3_nt: TGCGCCAGCTCCGGCCCGAGACTAGCGGGGAACTCCTACGAGCAGTACTTC
cdr3_aa: CASSGPRLAGNSYEQYF

d_call: NA
v_call: TRBV11-3
j_call: TRBJ2-1
clone_size: NA
cdr3_nt: TGTGCCAGCAGCAAGGGGCAGGGATCCTCCTACAATGAGCAGTTCTTC
cdr3_aa: CASSKGQGSSYNEQFF

d_call: NA
v_call: TRBV2
j_call: TRBJ2-3
clone_size: NA
cdr3_nt: TGTGCCGCCGCGTTCGGTACTAGCACAGATACGCAGTATTTT
cdr3_aa: CAAAFGTSTDTQYF

d_call: NA
v_call: TRBV21-1
j_call: TRBJ2-1
clone_size: NA
cdr3_nt: TGTGCCAGCAGCCCGTCCTCCTTTTACAATGAGCAGTTCTTC
cdr3_aa: CASSPSSFYNEQFF

d_call: TRBD2
v_call: TRBV7-3
j_call: TRBJ2-1
clone_size: NA
cdr3_nt: TGTGCCAGCAGCCGTGGGGTAGCGGGGTACAATGAGCAGTTCTTC
cdr3_aa: CASSRGVAGYNEQFF

d_call: TRBD1
v_call: TRBV27
j_call: TRBJ1-3
clone_size: NA
cdr3_nt: TGTGCCAGTGGACAGGGCCATGGAAACACCATATATTTT
cdr3_aa: CASGQGHGNTIYF

d_call: NA
v_call: TRBV28
j_call: TRBJ2-1
clone_size: once
cdr3_nt: TGTGCCAGCAGGGGGACTTTTTACTCGGATGAGCAGTTCTTC
cdr3_aa: CASRGTFYSDEQFF

d_call: NA
v_call: TRBV24-1
j_call: TRBJ1-2
clone_size: few
cdr3_nt: TGTGCCACCAGTGACAACCGCGGGACCCACTATGGCTACACCTTC
cdr3_aa: CATSDNRGTHYGYTF

d_call: NA
v_call: TRBV6-1
j_call: TRBJ1-5
clone_size: NA
cdr3_nt: TGTGCCAGCAGGGAAACAGATACAGGGTTTGGACAGCCCCAGCATTTT
cdr3_aa: CASRETDTGFGQPQHF

d_call: TRBD2
v_call: TRBV5-1
j_call: TRBJ2-5
clone_size: NA
cdr3_nt: TGCGCCAGCAGCTTGTTAGGGACCGCGGGGGGAGAGACCCAGTACTTC
cdr3_aa: CASSLLGTAGGETQYF

d_call: TRBD1
v_call: TRBV7-9
j_call: TRBJ2-6
clone_size: NA
cdr3_nt: TGTGCCAGCAGCTCCGGGACAGATTTTTCCGGGGCCAACGTCCTGACTTTC
cdr3_aa: CASSSGTDFSGANVLTF

d_call: NA
v_call: TRBV6-5
j_call: TRBJ1-1
clone_size: NA
cdr3_nt: TGTGCCAGCAGTTACCTAGGGGGATACACTGAAGCTTTCTTT
cdr3_aa: CASSYLGGYTEAFF

d_call: TRBD1
v_call: TRBV6-2/TRBV6-3
j_call: TRBJ1-1
clone_size: NA
cdr3_nt: TGTGCCAGCAGTTACTCTTACAGGGGGGAATGGACTGAAGCTTTCTTT
cdr3_aa: CASSYSYRGEWTEAFF

d_call: TRBD1
v_call: TRBV5-1
j_call: TRBJ2-7
clone_size: NA
cdr3_nt: TGCGCCAGCAGCTCAGCCGGGACAGGCTACGAGCAGTACTTC
cdr3_aa: CASSSAGTGYEQYF

d_call: TRBD1
v_call: TRBV5-1
j_call: TRBJ2-2
clone_size: NA
cdr3_nt: TGCGCCAGCAGCCCCCGGGGACAGGGAGGCACCGGGGAGCTGTTTTTT
cdr3_aa: CASSPRGQGGTGELFF

d_call: NA
v_call: TRBV6-5
j_call: TRBJ1-2
clone_size: medium-sized
cdr3_nt: TGTGCCAGCAGTAACCCCCAGGGTCATGGCTACACCTTC
cdr3_aa: CASSNPQGHGYTF

d_call: TRBD1
v_call: TRBV4-1
j_call: TRBJ1-5
clone_size: NA
cdr3_nt: TGCGCCAGCAGCCAAGACCGGAGACAGGGGGCGAGGAGCAATCAGCCCCAGCATTTT
cdr3_aa: CASSQDRRQGARSNQPQHF